The table lists the clone carrying this T cell receptor (beta chain) with a count of one. An assay was performed, and its level was deep. Generated by immunoSEQ multiplex PCR, the TCRdb table keeps only in-frame clones and is missing some. The top ten hold 0.1% to 0.15% of the sample, which has 2 million to 2.5 million clones, approximately 95% seen once. The entry originates in a study of shared clonotypes between healthy human individuals. The CDR3 consists of 15 residues. V shed 6 bases, J shed 5 bases, and the junction held 8 bases outside the gene matches. Germline loops: CDR1 SGHVS, CDR2 FQNEAQ.

The rearrangement joins TRBV7-8 to TRBJ2-7; 12 bases fit TRBD2. This receptor was identified in a man aged 18-30 years in good health. The sample taken for sequencing was naive CD4+ T cells sorted from blood. Noted subset: CD45RA+ positively selected. CDR3 amino acids: CASRLAGGHFNEQYF. CDR3 coding DNA: TGTGCCAGCAGGCTAGCGGGAGGGCATTTCAACGAGCAGTACTTC.